This TCR beta chain originates from a study of cytomegalovirus exposure and HLA in healthy donors. PCR was performed using 60 Vbeta and 13 Jbeta primers. Profiled with immunoSEQ multiplex PCR; TCRdb holds only in-frame clones, not every one. The sample has roughly 140,000 clones; around 60% are singletons. The donors were healthy bone marrow donors. This CDR3 is 16 amino acids long. Trimming removed 0 bases at V and 3 bases at J, with 11 bases between. The V gene's germline CDR1 is LGHNA and CDR2 YNFKEQ. This sequence originates from a woman aged 55-70 years in good health and CMV-seropositive. What was sequenced was PBMCs. The chain employs TRBV4-2 and TRBJ2-2, with D perhaps TRBD2 (7 bases). In DNA, the CDR3 is TGTGCCAGCAGCCAAGATATAGGGGGGGACACCGGGGAGCTGTTTTTT. Translating gives CASSQDIGGDTGELFF.